These 26 T cell receptor beta chains came from one sample sequenced in a study of T cells in Graves' hyperthyroidism and ophthalmopathy. Authors of the study amplified TCR beta CDR3 regions from RNA transcripts. Carried out on the TCR CDR3, a first-round RT-PCR used the HTBI primer set. TCRdb ran MiXCR on the multiplex PCR reads and lists one entry per CDR3 protein. The sample carries over 400,000 distinct CDR3 sequences, 20% to 25% recorded once. The sample taken for sequencing was blood. These receptors originate from a woman in her 70s with Graves' ophthalmopathy.

This clonotype was counted only a few times. V and J are TRBV5-1 and TRBJ2-7; 7 bases map to TRBD1. The CDR3 is 13 residues long. With V trimmed by 6 bases and J by 4 bases, 7 bases remained unmatched. The germline V gene encodes CDR1 SGHRS and CDR2 YFSETQ. As DNA, the CDR3 is TGCGCCAGCAAGGCAGGGGGTTTGTACGAGCAGTACTTC. Its translation is CASKAGGLYEQYF.

The V call is TRBV24-1, the J call TRBJ2-1; D unresolved. Trimming stripped 3 bases from V and 4 bases from J, with 6 bases between. Germline V gives CDR1 KGHDR, CDR2 SFDVKD. The CDR3 extends over 13 amino acids. The DNA for the CDR3 is TGTGCCACCAGTGATAGCCCGTACAATGAGCAGTTCTTC. It translates to CATSDSPYNEQFF.

The rearrangement joins TRBV6-1 to TRBJ2-1; D might be TRBD2 (5 bases). Germline-derived CDR1 and CDR2 are MNHNS and SASEGT. V lost 7 bases, J lost 6 bases, and 13 bases lay in between. The CDR3 covers 13 residues. The CDR3 coding sequence is TGTGCCAGCATGGCGGGCGGACGCAATGAGCAGTTCTTC. Its protein is CASMAGGRNEQFF.

This chain links TRBV3-1 with TRBJ2-2; the D is unclear. The CDR3 runs 15 residues. The germline V gene has CDR1 LGHDT and CDR2 YNNKEL (reference sequence). V shed 0 bases and J shed 1 base, with 6 bases lying between them. CDR3 in amino acids: CASSQEGQNTGELFF. The CDR3 DNA reads as TGTGCCAGCAGCCAAGAGGGTCAGAACACCGGGGAGCTGTTTTTT.

The chain employs TRBV3-1 and TRBJ2-2, with TRBD1 matching over 11 bases. There are 17 residues in the CDR3. Germline-derived CDR1 and CDR2 are LGHDT and YNNKEL (reference sequence). After removal of 2 bases from V and 5 bases from J, the junction contained 7 bases not matched to a gene. The CDR3 bases are TGTGCCAGCAGCCAAAACCTCCGGGACAGGGGGACCGGGGAGCTGTTTTTT. Amino acid sequence: CASSQNLRDRGTGELFF.

The rearrangement links TRBV6-2 or TRBV6-3 to TRBJ1-4, with 8 bases lining up with TRBD1. The CDR3 sequence is 15 residues long. Germline assignment: CDR1 MNHEY and CDR2 SVGEGT. With 6 bases clipped from V and 3 bases from J, the junction kept 6 bases outside the gene matches. The CDR3 nucleotides read TGTGCCAGCAGATCCAGGGGGCCGTCTAATGAAAAACTGTTTTTT. It translates to CASRSRGPSNEKLFF.

This chain uses TRBV5-1 with TRBJ1-5; D unclear. CDR3 length: 15 residues. Germline lookup yields CDR1 SGHRS and CDR2 YFSETQ. The germline V and J ends were trimmed by 0 bases and 0 bases, with 7 bases remaining between them. The CDR3 coding sequence is TGCGCCAGCAGCTTGGTTGTTTATAGCAATCAGCCCCAGCATTTT. As protein: CASSLVVYSNQPQHF.

J is TRBJ2-7 and V is TRBV5-1, with 9 bases lining up with TRBD1. The CDR3 totals 16 residues. With 0 bases clipped from V and 4 bases from J, the junction kept 8 bases outside the gene matches. CDR1 and CDR2 from the germline V gene are SGHRS and YFSETQ. CDR3 residues: CASSLAKGQGKYEQYF. The CDR3 DNA is TGCGCCAGCAGCTTGGCGAAGGGACAGGGTAAATACGAGCAGTACTTC.

The gene calls are TRBV7-2 and TRBJ2-6; TRBD1 is a possible D gene (5 bases). The germline V gene has CDR1 SGHTA and CDR2 FQGNSA. V lost 5 bases and J 0 bases, leaving 11 bases between the germline ends. The CDR3 is 16 residues long. CDR3 sequence: CASSLGHNSGANVLTF. CDR3 in DNA: TGTGCCAGCAGCCTCGGACACAACTCTGGGGCCAACGTCCTGACTTTC.

The CDR3 reads CASSQTSGRVQDNEQFF. As DNA, the CDR3 is TGTGCCAGCAGCCAAACTAGCGGGAGGGTTCAGGACAATGAGCAGTTCTTC. V is TRBV7-2 and J is TRBJ2-1; 13 positions agree with TRBD2. Germline CDR1 reads SGHTA; CDR2 reads FQGNSA. The length of the CDR3 is 17 residues. The junction had 9 bases not matched to a gene; V was cut back by 5 bases and J by 5 bases.

Worth noting for this clonotype: A much more abundant neighbour one base away suggests this may be a read error. The chain uses TRBV7-7 and TRBJ2-1, with D tentatively TRBD1 (5 bases). The germline gives CDR1 SSHAT, CDR2 FNYEAQ (reference sequence). This CDR3 contains 15 residues. The CDR3 coding sequence is TGTGCTAGCAGCTTAGGCCAGACAGATCGGAATGAGGAGTTCTTC. Translating it yields CASSLGQTDRNEEFF.

This clonotype was found many times. The V gene is TRBV7-8, the J gene TRBJ2-1, with D unresolved. V was shortened by 5 bases and J by 9 bases, with 8 bases between the two germline ends. CDR1 is SGHVS, CDR2 FQNEAQ, per germline. The CDR3 length is 11 residues. CDR3 nucleotides: TGTGCCAGCAGCCCCATCCGTGAGCAGTTCTTC. Amino acids: CASSPIREQFF.

The rearrangement joins TRBV12-5 to TRBJ1-1; D might be TRBD1 (6 bases). V lost 2 bases and J 4 bases, leaving 8 bases between the germline ends. CDR1 is LGHNT, CDR2 FRNRAP, per germline. The CDR3 consists of 13 residues. Here the CDR3 reads CASGLQGFTEAFF. The CDR3 nucleotides are TGTGCTAGTGGTTTGCAGGGGTTCACTGAAGCTTTCTTT.

The chain recombines TRBV18 with TRBJ2-3, with 10 bases matching TRBD1. With 4 bases clipped from V and 2 bases from J, the junction kept 3 bases outside the gene matches. Germline CDR1 and CDR2: KGHSH and LQKENI. CDR3 length: 15 residues. CDR3 nucleotide sequence: TGTGCCAGCTCACGACAGGGGGCGAACACAGATACGCAGTATTTT. Its protein is CASSRQGANTDTQYF.

This clonotype came up a few times. The CDR3 here is CSARPGTAYNEQFF. The CDR3 DNA is TGCAGTGCTAGGCCCGGGACAGCCTACAATGAGCAGTTCTTC. The chain carries TRBV20-1 and TRBJ2-1, with TRBD1 matching 7 bases. The CDR3 totals 14 residues. The germline V gene has CDR1 DFQATT and CDR2 SNEGSKA (reference sequence). V lost 3 bases to trimming and J lost 2 bases; unmatched junction nucleotides: 4.

This clonotype was seen a handful of times. The chain links TRBV3-1 to TRBJ2-1, with 9 bases fitting TRBD2. Germline V CDR1 and CDR2: LGHDT, YNNKEL (reference sequence). Unmatched junction bases numbered 0, after V lost 1 base and J lost 2 bases. The CDR3 is 15 amino acids. The CDR3 DNA sequence: TGTGCCAGCAGCCAAGTAGCGGGGGCCTACAATGAGCAGTTCTTC. Translated, it gives CASSQVAGAYNEQFF.

This clonotype has more than one count but fewer than ten. The chain combines TRBV30 with TRBJ2-1; D is undetermined. Per germline, CDR1 GTSNPN and CDR2 SVGIG (reference sequence). This CDR3 has 11 residues. Trimming removed 1 base from V and 14 bases from J, with 12 bases in between. The CDR3 region has the DNA TGTGCCTGGAGTGCGTCTCGCCGAGAGTTCTTC. It encodes CAWSASRREFF. The complete variable domain, with remaining parts taken from reference TRBV30 and TRBJ2-1, reads SQTIHQWPATLVQPVGSPLSLECTVEGTSNPNLYWYRQAAGRGLQLLFYSVGIGQISSEVPQNLSASRPQDRQFILSSKKLLLSDSGFYLCAWSASRREFFGPGTRLTVL.

The V and J genes are TRBV28 and TRBJ1-5, with 7 positions matching TRBD1. CDR1 is MDHEN, CDR2 SYDVKM, per germline. V gave up 6 bases and J gave up 3 bases; unmatched junction bases: 14. The CDR3 has 17 amino acids. DNA of the CDR3: TGTGCCAGCAGCCAATCCCGGGACAGCCTCTACAATCAGCCCCAGCATTTT. It encodes CASSQSRDSLYNQPQHF.

In its sample, this clonotype was seen many times. V is TRBV12-3 or TRBV12-4 and J is TRBJ2-1; 8 bases are shared with TRBD2. The CDR3 extends over 15 amino acids. The J segment lost 2 bases and the V segment lost 6 bases, leaving 6 bases of the junction unmatched. The CDR3 DNA sequence: TGTGCCAGCAGAGCTACTAGCGGAGCCTACAATGAGCAGTTCTTC. Protein sequence: CASRATSGAYNEQFF.

The chain carries TRBV5-1 and TRBJ2-2, with D maybe TRBD2 (6 bases). The CDR3 is 16 residues long. In germline, CDR1 is SGHRS, CDR2 YFSETQ. V was clipped by 5 bases and J by 1 base, with 15 bases between them. CDR3 nucleotide sequence: TGCGCCAGCAGAGAGGCTAGCGTAAAGAACACCGGGGAGCTGTTTTTT. Amino acids: CASREASVKNTGELFF.

This clonotype was seen repeatedly, ten times or more. The chain links TRBV12-3 or TRBV12-4 to TRBJ2-7; TRBD1 might be the D (5 bases). CDR3 length equals 13 residues. With 6 bases removed from V and 2 bases from J, the gap between germline ends came to 11 bases. Here the CDR3 reads CASSLQGAYEQYF. CDR3 sequence (DNA): TGTGCCAGCAGCCTTCAGGGTGCCTACGAGCAGTACTTC.

This chain uses TRBV12-3 or TRBV12-4 with TRBJ2-3; 15 bases map to TRBD2. The CDR3 runs to 17 residues. V lost 4 bases and J lost 4; bases outside the gene matches: 6. The CDR3 DNA follows: TGTGCCAGCAGTTCTCGGACTAGCGGGAGGGGAGCAGATACGCAGTATTTT. Protein: CASSSRTSGRGADTQYF.

Here the CDR3 DNA reads TGTGCCAGCGGAAGGGTGCATGGCTACACCTTC. Its protein is CASGRVHGYTF. The rearrangement joins TRBV2 to TRBJ1-2; D ambiguous. The CDR3 has 11 amino acids. Trimming removed 8 bases at V and 6 bases at J, with 10 bases between. From germline, CDR1 is SNHLY and CDR2 FYNNEI.

The V and J genes are TRBV27 and TRBJ2-3, with 9 bases fitting TRBD1. After removal of 2 bases from V and 4 bases from J, the junction contained 4 bases not matched to a gene. This CDR3 is built from 15 residues. The germline V gene encodes CDR1 MNHEY and CDR2 SMNVEV (reference sequence). In DNA form, the CDR3 reads TGTGCCAGCAGTTTAGGGACAGGGTATGCAGATACGCAGTATTTT. This encodes CASSLGTGYADTQYF.

As to this clonotype: At one end, the junction sequence differs from germline, possibly due to a read error. This chain links TRBV12-3 or TRBV12-4 with TRBJ1-1, with 8 bases identical to TRBD1. The CDR3 loop spans 15 amino acids. The CDR3 DNA reads TGTGCCAGCGGTTTATCAGGGGGCGGGGAGACTGAAGCTTTCTTT. Its translation: CASGLSGGGETEAFF.

The J gene is TRBJ2-7, the V gene TRBV5-1; D ambiguous. CDR1 and CDR2 (germline): SGHRS, YFSETQ. This CDR3 is 13 amino acids long. V lost 4 bases, J lost 5 bases, and 13 bases lay in between. Here the CDR3 reads CASSMDLANEQYF. The CDR3 DNA reads TGCGCCAGCAGCATGGACCTGGCGAACGAGCAGTACTTC.